The 4 T cell receptor beta chains listed next were all sequenced from one sample in a study of OX40 agonist ivuxolimab in advanced cancers. Clones were sequenced by immunoSEQ multiplex PCR, and TCRdb holds only the in-frame ones, with some missing. Among 50,000 to 70,000 clones listed, 93% were seen once. The material was CD4+ or CD8+ T cells sorted from blood, obtained in a trial of the OX40 agonist ivuxolimab. These TCRs come from an adult with an advanced solid tumor such as melanoma, head and neck, liver or kidney cancer.

The genes are TRBV7-2 and TRBJ2-7, with TRBD1 matching over 9 bases. Germline trimming cut 5 bases from V and 2 bases from J; bases unmatched to any gene: 10. Germline values: CDR1 SGHTA, CDR2 FQGNSA. This CDR3 is 16 amino acids long. CDR3 in amino acids: CASSLLSGTGTYEQYF. The CDR3 DNA is TGTGCCAGCAGCCTCCTTTCCGGGACAGGGACCTACGAGCAGTACTTC.

The V call is TRBV9, the J call TRBJ2-1, with 10 bases identical to TRBD2. This CDR3 contains 16 residues. The V gene end was trimmed by 0 bases and the J gene end by 7 bases; junction bases not matched to a gene: 7. The germline V gene encodes CDR1 SGDLS and CDR2 YYNGEE. CDR3 sequence: CASSVAGLAGANEQFF. CDR3 nucleotides: TGTGCCAGCAGCGTAGCTGGGCTAGCGGGAGCGAATGAGCAGTTCTTC.

This chain joins TRBV27 and TRBJ2-4; the match to TRBD1 covers 9 bases. The CDR3 is made up of 14 amino acids. Germline CDR1 is MNHEY and CDR2 is SMNVEV (reference sequence). With V trimmed by 7 bases and J by 6 bases, 7 bases remained unmatched. DNA for the CDR3: TGTGCCAGCATGACCCGGGACAGGGTAAACATTCAGTACTTC. Protein product: CASMTRDRVNIQYF.

A single count supports this clone. This chain uses TRBV5-8 with TRBJ1-1; 8 bases agree with TRBD1. J lost 4 bases, V lost 3 bases, and 5 bases had no gene match. This CDR3 spans 14 amino acids. Germline CDR1 reads SGHTS; CDR2 reads YDEGEE. CDR3 nucleotide sequence: TGTGCCAGCAGCTCTTCCCAGGGGGCCACTGAAGCTTTCTTT. Amino acid sequence: CASSSSQGATEAFF.